These 22 T cell receptor beta chains share one sample of origin, sequenced in a study of blood T cell repertoires in COVID-19. The method was immunoSEQ multiplex PCR; TCRdb's version includes in-frame clones alone and lacks a portion of them. The sample yields some 130,000 clones, 79% seen once. Sequenced sample: peripheral blood. These receptor sequences come from an elderly woman with acute or convalescent COVID-19.

This clone occurred a few times. This sequence joins TRBV29-1 and TRBJ1-2; D might be TRBD1 (5 bases). Between the trimmed V and J ends, which lost 3 bases and 8 bases, there was a span of 13 bases. Germline-derived CDR1 and CDR2 are SQVTM and ANQGSEA. The CDR3 is 12 amino acids. CDR3: CSVEQTVDGYTF. The DNA for the CDR3 is TGCAGCGTTGAGCAGACAGTGGACGGCTACACCTTC.

This chain joins TRBV28 and TRBJ1-5; no clear D gene. Trimming cost V 2 bases and J 1 base, with 6 bases left between them. Germline assignment: CDR1 MDHEN and CDR2 SYDVKM. This CDR3 comprises 14 residues. The CDR3 DNA reads TGTGCCAGCAGTTTACGGGAAAGCAATCAGCCCCAGCATTTT. Amino acid sequence: CASSLRESNQPQHF.

CDR3 loop: CASSLVQTGGNGYTF. CDR3 sequence (DNA): TGCGCCAGCAGCTTGGTCCAGACAGGGGGCAATGGCTACACCTTC. The rearrangement uses TRBV5-1 and TRBJ1-2; 10 bases map to TRBD1. There are 15 residues in the CDR3. V shed 0 bases and J 6 bases; nucleotides not matched to a gene: 5. Germline V gene data show CDR1 as SGHRS and CDR2 as YFSETQ.

The chain combines TRBV7-6 with TRBJ2-3; TRBD2 is a possible D gene (5 bases). From germline, CDR1 is SGHVS and CDR2 FNYEAQ. CDR3 length equals 15 residues. V shed 1 base and J shed 1 base, with 9 bases lying between them. CDR3 amino acids: CASSLVRGGTDTQYF. The CDR3 nucleotides read TGTGCCAGCAGCTTAGTACGGGGAGGCACAGATACGCAGTATTTT.

The chain is built from TRBV10-3 and TRBJ2-7; 8 nucleotides match TRBD2. The V and J ends lost 4 bases and 2 bases, in that order; junction bases with no gene match: 1. Germline assignment: CDR1 ENHRY and CDR2 SYGVKD. The CDR3 contains 13 residues. CDR3 amino acids: CAISAGGPYEQYF. CDR3 DNA: TGTGCCATCAGTGCGGGAGGGCCCTACGAGCAGTACTTC.

The rearrangement uses TRBV4-3 and TRBJ2-1; TRBD2 matches at 11 bases. V was pared by 0 bases and J by 4 bases, with 2 bases of the junction left unmatched. Germline V gives CDR1 LGHNA, CDR2 YSLEER. The CDR3 extends over 16 amino acids. DNA for the CDR3: TGCGCCAGCAGCCAAGATCTAGCGGGGGGTTACAATGAGCAGTTCTTC. Translating it yields CASSQDLAGGYNEQFF.

This clone was seen more than once but under ten times. The V and J genes are TRBV5-4 and TRBJ1-1, with TRBD1 matching over 12 bases. The germline CDR1 and CDR2 sequences are SGHNT and YYREEE (reference sequence). Trimming at V came to 3 bases and at J to 6 bases, leaving 9 bases not matched to a gene. The CDR3 covers 16 residues. For the CDR3, the DNA is TGTGCCAGCAGCTCACGTAGGGGACAGGGGGCTGCTGAAGCTTTCTTT. It encodes CASSSRRGQGAAEAFF.

The count of this clone is one. The chain is built from TRBV7-8 and TRBJ1-5; 10 nucleotides align to TRBD1. The CDR3 length is 15 residues. CDR1 is SGHVS and CDR2 is FQNEAQ in the germline V gene. The J segment lost 9 bases and the V segment lost 4 bases, leaving 9 bases of the junction unmatched. The CDR3 DNA reads as TGTGCCAGCAGCTCTCGGACAGGGGGGCCCGGGCCCCAGCATTTT. It translates to CASSSRTGGPGPQHF.

The chain links TRBV6-5 to TRBJ1-5; tentatively, D is TRBD1 (5 bases). V was shortened by 4 bases and J by 2 bases, with 12 bases between the two germline ends. CDR3 size: 15 residues. Per the germline V gene, CDR1 is MNHEY and CDR2 is SVGAGI. The CDR3, as DNA: TGTGCCAGCAGTTCTTTATGGGGGGGCAATCAGCCCCAGCATTTT. Amino acid sequence: CASSSLWGGNQPQHF.

The rearrangement joins TRBV7-2 to TRBJ2-2, with a tentative D call TRBD2 (6 bases). V gave up 1 base and J gave up 1 base, with 10 bases separating them. Germline V lookup: CDR1 SGHTA, CDR2 FQGNSA. This CDR3 has 16 amino acids. CDR3 DNA: TGTGCCAGCAGCTTAGGCGGGGTCCGGAACACCGGGGAGCTGTTTTTT. Residues: CASSLGGVRNTGELFF. Complete variable domain (other parts from reference TRBV7-2 and TRBJ2-2): GAGVSQSPSNKVTEKGKDVELRCDPISGHTALYWYRQSLGQGLEFLIYFQGNSAPDKSGLPSDRFSAERTGGSVSTLTIQRTQQEDSAVYLCASSLGGVRNTGELFFGEGSRLTVL.

The chain carries TRBV19 and TRBJ1-5, with D perhaps TRBD1 (5 bases). The V gene lost 5 bases and the J gene lost 3 bases, with 11 bases spanning the gap. CDR3 size: 14 residues. The germline V gene has CDR1 LNHDA and CDR2 SQIVND (reference sequence). The CDR3 DNA sequence: TGTGCCAGTAGTTCCGGGACTCACAATCAGCCCCAGCATTTT. Its translation: CASSSGTHNQPQHF.

The chain couples TRBV5-1 to TRBJ2-5; D might be TRBD2 (5 bases). This CDR3 is built from 13 residues. Deletions cut 3 bases from V and 5 bases from J, with 11 bases between. CDR1 SGHRS and CDR2 YFSETQ come from the germline V gene. The CDR3 coding sequence is TGCGCCAGCAGCTACGTCGGGGAGGAGACCCAGTACTTC. Protein sequence: CASSYVGEETQYF.

This chain links TRBV3-1 (or the pseudogene TRBV3-2) with TRBJ2-2; D unclear. Trimming took 7 bases from V and 4 from J, leaving 10 bases between them. Germline lookup yields CDR1 LGHDT and CDR2 YNNKEL (reference sequence). CDR3 size: 13 residues. The chain's CDR3 is CASTQLSTGELFF. The DNA of the CDR3 is TGTGCCAGCACCCAGTTGAGCACCGGGGAGCTGTTTTTT.

The table lists this clone with a few counts. The CDR3 reads CATSGLAGGTGELFF. CDR3 DNA: TGTGCCACCAGTGGGTTAGCGGGAGGCACCGGGGAGCTGTTTTTT. The chain couples TRBV24-1 to TRBJ2-2; TRBD2 matches at 10 bases. Germline CDR1 and CDR2: KGHDR and SFDVKD. Trimming removed 5 bases from V and 4 bases from J; junction bases left unmatched: 3. CDR3 length equals 15 residues.

The chain employs TRBV10-3 and TRBJ1-1; D is unclear. Germline V gives CDR1 ENHRY, CDR2 SYGVKD. Trimming took off 3 bases at V and 10 bases at J, with 15 bases between the two ends. The CDR3 spans 13 residues. CDR3 protein: CAISEQPQVGAFF. CDR3 sequence (DNA): TGTGCCATCAGTGAACAACCCCAAGTTGGAGCTTTCTTT.

The chain joins TRBV27 to TRBJ2-1, with TRBD2 matching 8 bases. With V trimmed by 6 bases and J by 7 bases, 11 bases remained unmatched. This CDR3 has 15 residues. The germline V gene encodes CDR1 MNHEY and CDR2 SMNVEV (reference sequence). The CDR3 region is CASRDLSGSKNEQFF. The CDR3 nucleotides are TGTGCCAGCAGAGACCTCAGCGGGAGTAAGAATGAGCAGTTCTTC.

This clone was seen more than once but under ten times. The chain couples TRBV30 to TRBJ2-7; TRBD1 aligns across 11 bases. CDR1 is GTSNPN, CDR2 SVGIG, per germline (reference sequence). The CDR3 length is 15 residues. V trimming: 5 bases; J trimming: 1 base; junction bases outside the gene matches: 7. CDR3 region: CAWAPGQGASYEQYF. CDR3 nucleotide sequence: TGTGCCTGGGCGCCCGGACAGGGGGCTTCCTACGAGCAGTACTTC.

This clone was observed a few times. The chain links TRBV6-5 to TRBJ1-2; D is perhaps TRBD1 (6 bases). V was pared by 0 bases and J by 4 bases, with 15 bases between. CDR1 is MNHEY and CDR2 is SVGAGI in the germline V gene. This CDR3 has 16 residues. CDR3: CASSYSGQGPFYGYTF. In DNA form, the CDR3 reads TGTGCCAGCAGTTACTCGGGCCAGGGGCCGTTCTATGGCTACACCTTC.

This sequence joins TRBV7-2 and TRBJ2-1; 14 positions match TRBD2. Germline CDR1 reads SGHTA; CDR2 reads FQGNSA. Germline trimming cut 2 bases from V and 0 bases from J; bases unmatched to any gene: 6. The CDR3 consists of 19 residues. CDR3 DNA: TGTGCCAGCAGCTTACAGGGACTAGCGGGAGCGAGCTCCTACAATGAGCAGTTCTTC. This gives the protein CASSLQGLAGASSYNEQFF. The variable domain in full, completed from reference TRBV7-2 and TRBJ2-1, reads GAGVSQSPSNKVTEKGKDVELRCDPISGHTALYWYRQSLGQGLEFLIYFQGNSAPDKSGLPSDRFSAERTGGSVSTLTIQRTQQEDSAVYLCASSLQGLAGASSYNEQFFGPGTRLTVL.

This chain connects TRBV7-2 to TRBJ1-6; 8 nucleotides agree with TRBD1. The trim removed 6 bases at V and 10 bases at J, leaving 8 bases unmatched. CDR3 length equals 14 residues. The germline V gene encodes CDR1 SGHTA and CDR2 FQGNSA. CDR3 protein: CASSLKGQGSPLHF. CDR3 nucleotide sequence: TGTGCCAGCAGTTTAAAAGGACAGGGCTCACCCCTCCACTTT.

This clone has a handful of counts. The CDR3 nucleotides read TGTGCCAGCAGCTTACGGACAGGGAACACTGAAGCTTTCTTT. Translated: CASSLRTGNTEAFF. This chain connects TRBV7-9 to TRBJ1-1; 7 positions match TRBD1. CDR1 is SEHNR and CDR2 is FQNEAQ in the germline V gene (reference sequence). This CDR3 region has 14 residues. Trimming took 2 bases from V and 1 from J; bases not matched to a gene: 1.

The V gene is TRBV7-9, the J gene TRBJ1-1; D remains unclear. This CDR3 is 13 amino acids long. Germline V gene lookup returns CDR1 SEHNR and CDR2 FQNEAQ (reference sequence). V lost 1 base and J 4 bases, leaving 7 bases between the germline ends. DNA of the CDR3: TGTGCCAGCAGCTTAGAAGGGAGCACTGAAGCTTTCTTT. Protein product: CASSLEGSTEAFF.